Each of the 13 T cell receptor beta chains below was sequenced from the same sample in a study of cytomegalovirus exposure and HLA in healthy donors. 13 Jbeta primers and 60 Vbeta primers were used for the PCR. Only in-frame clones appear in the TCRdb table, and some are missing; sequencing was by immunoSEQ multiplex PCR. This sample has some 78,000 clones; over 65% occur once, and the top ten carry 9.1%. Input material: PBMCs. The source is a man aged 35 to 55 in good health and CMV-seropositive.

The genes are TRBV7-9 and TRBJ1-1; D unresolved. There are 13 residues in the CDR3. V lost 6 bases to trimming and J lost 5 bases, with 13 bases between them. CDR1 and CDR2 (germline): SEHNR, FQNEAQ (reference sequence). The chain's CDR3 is CASSLPPSTEAFF. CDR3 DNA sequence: TGTGCCAGCAGTCTCCCCCCGAGTACTGAAGCTTTCTTT.

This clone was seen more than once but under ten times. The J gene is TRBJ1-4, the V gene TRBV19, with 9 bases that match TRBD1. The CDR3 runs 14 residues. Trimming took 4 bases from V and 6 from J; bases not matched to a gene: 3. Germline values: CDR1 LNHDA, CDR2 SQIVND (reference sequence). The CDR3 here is CASSKDRGDEKLFF. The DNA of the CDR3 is TGTGCCAGTAGTAAGGACAGGGGAGATGAAAAACTGTTTTTT.

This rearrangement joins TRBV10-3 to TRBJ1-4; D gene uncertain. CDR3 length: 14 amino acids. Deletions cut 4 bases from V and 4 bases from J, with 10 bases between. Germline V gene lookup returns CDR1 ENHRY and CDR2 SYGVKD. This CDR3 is CAISVREINEKLFF. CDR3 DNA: TGTGCCATCAGTGTGAGGGAAATTAATGAAAAACTGTTTTTT.

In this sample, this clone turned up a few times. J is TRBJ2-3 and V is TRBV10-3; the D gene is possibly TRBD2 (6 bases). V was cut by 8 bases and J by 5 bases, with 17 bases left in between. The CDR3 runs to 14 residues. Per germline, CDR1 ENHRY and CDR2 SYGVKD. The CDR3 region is CAIRRAEEGDTQYF. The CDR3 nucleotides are TGTGCCATCCGACGAGCGGAGGAGGGAGATACGCAGTATTTT.

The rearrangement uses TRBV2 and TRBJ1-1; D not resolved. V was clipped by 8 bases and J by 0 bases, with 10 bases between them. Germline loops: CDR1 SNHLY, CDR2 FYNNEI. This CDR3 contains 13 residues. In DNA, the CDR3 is TGTGCCAGCCGGTTAGCCATGAACACTGAAGCTTTCTTT. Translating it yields CASRLAMNTEAFF.

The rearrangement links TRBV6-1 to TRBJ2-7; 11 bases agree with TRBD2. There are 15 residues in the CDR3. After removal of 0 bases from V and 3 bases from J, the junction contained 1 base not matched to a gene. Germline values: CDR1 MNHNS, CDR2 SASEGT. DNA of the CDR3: TGTGCCAGCAGTGAAGCGGGACTAGCGGTCTACGAGCAGTACTTC. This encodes CASSEAGLAVYEQYF.

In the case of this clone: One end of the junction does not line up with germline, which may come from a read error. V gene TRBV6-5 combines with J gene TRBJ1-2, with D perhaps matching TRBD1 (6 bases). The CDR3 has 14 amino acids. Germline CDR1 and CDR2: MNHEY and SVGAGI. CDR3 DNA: TGTGCCAGCAGTTACGGCCTCCGGACAGCGGGGTATCACTTC. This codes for CASSYGLRTAGYHF.

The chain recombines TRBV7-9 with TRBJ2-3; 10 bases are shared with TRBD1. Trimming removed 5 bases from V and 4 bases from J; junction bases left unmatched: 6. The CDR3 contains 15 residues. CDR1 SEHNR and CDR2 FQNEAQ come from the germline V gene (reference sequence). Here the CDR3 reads CASSPGQGLADTQYF. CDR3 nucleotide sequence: TGTGCCAGCAGCCCGGGACAGGGGTTAGCAGATACGCAGTATTTT.

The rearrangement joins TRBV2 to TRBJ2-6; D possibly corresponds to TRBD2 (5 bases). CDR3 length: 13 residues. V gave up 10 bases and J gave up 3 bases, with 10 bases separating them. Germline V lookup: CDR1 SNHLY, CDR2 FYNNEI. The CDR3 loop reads CAIEGIGANVLTF. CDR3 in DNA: TGTGCCATCGAGGGTATTGGGGCCAACGTCCTGACTTTC. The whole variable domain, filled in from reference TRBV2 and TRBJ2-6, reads EPEVTQTPSHQVTQMGQEVILRCVPISNHLYFYWYRQILGQKVEFLVSFYNNEISEKSEIFDDQFSVERPDGSNFTLKIRSTKLEDSAMYFCAIEGIGANVLTFGAGSRLTVL.

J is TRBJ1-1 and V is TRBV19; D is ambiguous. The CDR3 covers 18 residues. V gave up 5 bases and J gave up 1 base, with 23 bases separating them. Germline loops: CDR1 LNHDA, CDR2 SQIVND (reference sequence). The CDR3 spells CASSLIPGPYRRNTEAFF. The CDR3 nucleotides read TGTGCCAGTAGTCTTATTCCGGGTCCATATAGACGGAACACTGAAGCTTTCTTT.

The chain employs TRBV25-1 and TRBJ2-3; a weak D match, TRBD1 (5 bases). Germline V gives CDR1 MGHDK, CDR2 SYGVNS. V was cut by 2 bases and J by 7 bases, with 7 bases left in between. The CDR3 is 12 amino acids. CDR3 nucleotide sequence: TGTGCCAGCAGTGAAAGGGGAAATACGCAGTATTTT. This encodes CASSERGNTQYF.

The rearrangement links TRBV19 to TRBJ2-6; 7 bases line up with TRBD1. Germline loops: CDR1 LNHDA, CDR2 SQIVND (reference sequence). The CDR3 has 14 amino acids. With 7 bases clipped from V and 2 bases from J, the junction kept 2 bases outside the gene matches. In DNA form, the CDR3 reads TGTGCCAGTACTGACAGGGCTGGGGCCAACGTCCTGACTTTC. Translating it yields CASTDRAGANVLTF.

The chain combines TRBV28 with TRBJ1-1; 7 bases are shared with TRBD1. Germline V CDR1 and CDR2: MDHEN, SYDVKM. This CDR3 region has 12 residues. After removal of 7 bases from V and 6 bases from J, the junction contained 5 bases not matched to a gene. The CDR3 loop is CASILGQAEAFF. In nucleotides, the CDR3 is TGTGCCAGCATCCTTGGACAGGCTGAAGCTTTCTTT.